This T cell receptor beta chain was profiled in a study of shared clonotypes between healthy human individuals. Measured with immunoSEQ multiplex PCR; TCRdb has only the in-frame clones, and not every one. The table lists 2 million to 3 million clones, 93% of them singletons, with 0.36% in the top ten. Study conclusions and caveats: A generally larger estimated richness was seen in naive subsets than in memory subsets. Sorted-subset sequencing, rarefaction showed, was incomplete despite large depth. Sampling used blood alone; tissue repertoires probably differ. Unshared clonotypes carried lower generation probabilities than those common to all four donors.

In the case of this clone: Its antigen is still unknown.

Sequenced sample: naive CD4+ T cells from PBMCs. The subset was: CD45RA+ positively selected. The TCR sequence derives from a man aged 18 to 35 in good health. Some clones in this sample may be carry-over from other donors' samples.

The CDR3 loop is CASSSDLGYTF. The CDR3 DNA reads TGTGCCAGCAGTTCCGACCTGGGCTACACCTTC. The chain recombines TRBV28 with TRBJ1-2, with D hard to call. Germline V gene data show CDR1 as MDHEN and CDR2 as SYDVKM. This CDR3 comprises 11 residues. The V and J ends lost 4 bases and 8 bases respectively, with 8 bases between them.